The rows below give T cell receptor beta chains drawn from one sample of a study of blood T cell repertoires in COVID-19. The repertoire was sequenced with immunoSEQ multiplex PCR; TCRdb's copy has only in-frame clones and lacks some. This sample has fewer than 250,000 clones, with approximately 83% found just once. Specimen: PBMCs or T cells enriched from blood (not recorded which). Receptors were obtained from a woman aged 45-65 years who had been exposed to COVID-19. The CDR3 runs from the conserved cysteine through the conserved F or W. Fields, in order: V gene, D gene, J gene, clone size, CDR3 DNA, CDR3 protein. The D gene is left open where the match is weak. Rows give clone size only sometimes, using once, few, many, or a class for an expanded clone.

>TRBV7-6|-|TRBJ2-7|-
TGTGCCAGCAGCCCGACAAGGGCAGGGGGGGAGCAGTACTTC
CASSPTRAGGEQYF
>TRBV19|-|TRBJ1-4|-
TGTGCCAGTAGCCTTCGTCGGGTTAACAGGTTCCGGGCCAAACTGGATGAAAAACTGTTTTTT
CASSLRRVNRFRAKLDEKLFF
>TRBV27|TRBD1|TRBJ1-1|-
TGTGCCAGCAGCCCCCAGGGGGCTTTCACTGAAGCTTTCTTT
CASSPQGAFTEAFF
>TRBV19|-|TRBJ1-1|-
TGTGCCAGTAGTAAGAACGGGATGAACACTGAAGCTTTCTTT
CASSKNGMNTEAFF
>TRBV11-1|-|TRBJ1-1|-
TGTGCCAGCAGCCTTGAGGGCAACACTGAAGCTTTCTTT
CASSLEGNTEAFF
>TRBV27|-|TRBJ1-1|once
TGTGCCAGCAGTTTTGAAGGGAGGGGTCACACTGAAGCTTTCTTT
CASSFEGRGHTEAFF
>TRBV7-8|-|TRBJ2-3|-
TGTGCCAGCAGCCTTGGAGGAGCCCGCACAGATACGCAGTATTTT
CASSLGGARTDTQYF
>TRBV27|-|TRBJ1-1|-
TGTGCCAGCACGGGCCAGGGAAACACTGAAGCTTTCTTT
CASTGQGNTEAFF
>TRBV18|-|TRBJ2-3|once
TGTGCCAGCTCACCAAGGACAGTAGATACGCAGTATTTT
CASSPRTVDTQYF
>TRBV6-5|-|TRBJ1-5|-
TGTGCCAGCAGCCCCCGGGTGGGAGCCCAGCATTTT
CASSPRVGAQHF
>TRBV28|-|TRBJ2-7|few
TGTGCCAGCAGTTTATTATCCTACGAGCAGTACTTC
CASSLLSYEQYF